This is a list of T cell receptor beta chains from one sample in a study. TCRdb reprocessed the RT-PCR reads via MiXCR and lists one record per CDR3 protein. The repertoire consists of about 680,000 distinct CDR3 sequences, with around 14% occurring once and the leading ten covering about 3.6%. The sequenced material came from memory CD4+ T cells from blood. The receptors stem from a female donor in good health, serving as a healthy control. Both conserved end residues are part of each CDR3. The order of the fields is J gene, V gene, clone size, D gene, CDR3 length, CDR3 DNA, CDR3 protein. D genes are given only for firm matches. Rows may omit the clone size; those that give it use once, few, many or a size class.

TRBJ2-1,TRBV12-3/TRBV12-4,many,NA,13,TGTGCCAGCAGTTTACGCAGGGCAAATGAGCAGTTCTTC,CASSLRRANEQFF
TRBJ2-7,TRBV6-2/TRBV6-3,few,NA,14,TGTGCCAGCAATAAAGGGGGTTTCGACTACGAGCAGTACTTC,CASNKGGFDYEQYF
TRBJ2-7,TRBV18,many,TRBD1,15,TGTGCCAGCTCACCTGTCGGGACAGGGAATAACGAGCAGTACTTC,CASSPVGTGNNEQYF
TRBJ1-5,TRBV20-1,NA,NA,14,TGCAGTGCTCCCCGGGACGGGGCCCCTACGCCCCAGCATTTT,CSAPRDGAPTPQHF
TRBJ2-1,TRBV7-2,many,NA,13,TGTGCCAGCAGCTTAGTAGCGTACAATGAGCAGTTCTTC,CASSLVAYNEQFF
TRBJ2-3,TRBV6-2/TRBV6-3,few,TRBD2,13,TGTGCCAGCAGTTACGGACTAGGCCGGTCGCAGTATTTT,CASSYGLGRSQYF
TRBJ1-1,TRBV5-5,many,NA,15,TGTGCCAGCAGCGCGAAACAGGGAGGGAGGCCTGAAGCTTTCTTT,CASSAKQGGRPEAFF
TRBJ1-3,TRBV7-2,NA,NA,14,TGTGCCAGCAGCCCCCTTCAAAATCGAAACACCATATATTTT,CASSPLQNRNTIYF
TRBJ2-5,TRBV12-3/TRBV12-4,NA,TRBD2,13,TGTGCCAGCGCTACTAGCGGACAAGAGACCCAGTACTTC,CASATSGQETQYF
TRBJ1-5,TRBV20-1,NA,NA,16,TGCAGTGCTAGAGACCCCGGAGGCCAGCGATCCCAGCCCCAGCATTTT,CSARDPGGQRSQPQHF
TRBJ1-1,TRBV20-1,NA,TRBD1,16,TGCAGTCCTCACCGACAGGGTTATGGCGGCCGGACTGAAGCTTTCTTT,CSPHRQGYGGRTEAFF
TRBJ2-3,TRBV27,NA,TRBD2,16,TGTGCCAGCAGTTTATCGCGGGGGACCGCATCCGATACGCAGTATTTT,CASSLSRGTASDTQYF
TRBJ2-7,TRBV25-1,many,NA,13,TGTGCCACCATAGGGTCGGGGGGCCGCGAGCAGTACTTC,CATIGSGGREQYF
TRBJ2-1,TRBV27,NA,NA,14,TGTGCCAGCAGTTCGTGGGAGATTATAAATGAGCAGTTCTTC,CASSSWEIINEQFF
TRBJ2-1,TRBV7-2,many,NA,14,TGTGCCAGCAGTTTGTGGACTCGGCCCAATGAGCAGTTCTTC,CASSLWTRPNEQFF
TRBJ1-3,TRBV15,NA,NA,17,TGTGCCACCAGCAGAGATCTATTAACCGGCTCTGGAAACACCATATATTTT,CATSRDLLTGSGNTIYF
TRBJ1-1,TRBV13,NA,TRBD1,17,TGTGCCAGCAGCTCAGACCGGGACAGGGGGCATCTAGGTGAAGCTTTCTTT,CASSSDRDRGHLGEAFF
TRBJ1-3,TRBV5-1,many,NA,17,TGCGCCAGCAGTGACCAGGCACCAGGACACTCTGGAAACACCATATATTTT,CASSDQAPGHSGNTIYF
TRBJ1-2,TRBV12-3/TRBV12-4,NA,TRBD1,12,TGTGCCAGCACCAGGACAGGGGGTGGCTACACCTTC,CASTRTGGGYTF
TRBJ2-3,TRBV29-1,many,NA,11,TGCAGCGTGGGAATAGCGGATACGCAGTATTTT,CSVGIADTQYF
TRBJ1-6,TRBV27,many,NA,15,TGTGCCAGCAGTCCCCCAGGACAGAATAATTCACCCCTCCACTTT,CASSPPGQNNSPLHF
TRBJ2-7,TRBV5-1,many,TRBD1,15,TGCGCCAGCAGCTTTACCGGGACAGGGGGCGACGAGCAGTACTTC,CASSFTGTGGDEQYF
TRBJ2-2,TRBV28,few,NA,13,TGTGCCAGCAGTTTAATATACGGCCGAGAGCTGTTTTTT,CASSLIYGRELFF
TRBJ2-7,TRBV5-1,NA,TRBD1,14,TGCGCCAGCAGCGAGTCCCAGACAGGGCTCGAGCAGTACTTC,CASSESQTGLEQYF
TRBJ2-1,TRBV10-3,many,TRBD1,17,TGTGCCATCAGTGAATCGAAGGGACAGGTCTCCTACAATGAGCAGTTCTTC,CAISESKGQVSYNEQFF
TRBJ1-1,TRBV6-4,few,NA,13,TGTGCCAGCCGACAGCACTTGAACACTGAAGCTTTCTTT,CASRQHLNTEAFF
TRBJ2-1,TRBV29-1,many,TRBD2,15,TGCAGCGTTGAAGAGTTGGCGGGAGGACCCGATGAGCAGTTCTTC,CSVEELAGGPDEQFF
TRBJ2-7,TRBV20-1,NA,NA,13,TGCAGTGCTAGAGATATTCTCCCCTACGAGCAGTACTTC,CSARDILPYEQYF
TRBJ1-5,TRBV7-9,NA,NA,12,TGTGCCAGCAGCCCGGACAATCAGCCCCAGCATTTT,CASSPDNQPQHF
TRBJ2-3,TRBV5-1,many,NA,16,TGCGCCAGCAGCGCTTTTCTCGACACGGGCACAGATACGCAGTATTTT,CASSAFLDTGTDTQYF